Below are 9 T cell receptor beta chains sequenced from a single sample in a study of T cell responses to AZD1222 COVID-19 vaccine. Assay used: immunoSEQ multiplex PCR; TCRdb lists only in-frame clones, some missing. This sample has 200,000 to 250,000 clones; approximately 94% occur once, and the top ten carry roughly 1.8%. This material consisted of peripheral blood, taken 28 days after the second dose of the MenACWY control vaccine. All receptors come from an adult who received the MenACWY meningococcal vaccine as a control.

The rearrangement joins TRBV27 to TRBJ1-1; possibly TRBD1 for D (5 bases). V shed 3 bases and J shed 0 bases, with 8 bases lying between them. CDR1 and CDR2 from the germline V gene are MNHEY and SMNVEV (reference sequence). The CDR3 sequence is 14 residues long. The CDR3 bases are TGTGCCAGCAGTTTTGGGGCAATGAACACTGAAGCTTTCTTT. It codes for CASSFGAMNTEAFF.

This sequence joins TRBV6-5 and TRBJ1-2, with TRBD1 as a possible D gene (6 bases). Germline V gives CDR1 MNHEY, CDR2 SVGAGI. V lost 7 bases and J lost 4, with 13 bases in between. The CDR3 extends over 13 amino acids. This CDR3 is CASKGGVSYGYTF. Here the CDR3 DNA reads TGTGCCAGCAAGGGGGGTGTATCCTATGGCTACACCTTC.

This clone was observed a few times. The V and J genes are TRBV18 and TRBJ2-7; TRBD1 matches 8 bases. V lost 6 bases to trimming and J lost 6 bases; unmatched junction nucleotides: 10. There are 14 residues in the CDR3. Germline lookup yields CDR1 KGHSH and CDR2 LQKENI. Here the CDR3 DNA reads TGTGCCAGCTCCCGTGAGACAGGGGAAAGCGAGCAGTACTTC. It translates to CASSRETGESEQYF.

The rearrangement links TRBV6-2 or TRBV6-3 to TRBJ1-2; 8 positions match TRBD1. Germline lookup yields CDR1 MNHEY and CDR2 SVGEGT. The CDR3 has 13 amino acids. V trimming: 2 bases; J trimming: 7 bases; junction bases outside the gene matches: 3. The CDR3 bases are TGTGCCAGCAGTTACACGGGGACAGGTGGCTACACCTTC. Its protein product is CASSYTGTGGYTF.

This chain connects TRBV3-1 (or the pseudogene TRBV3-2) to TRBJ2-7; 12 positions agree with TRBD1. The CDR3 is 19 residues long. Germline V CDR1 and CDR2: LGHDT, YNNKEL (reference sequence). The V segment lost 0 bases and the J segment 2 bases; nucleotides outside the gene matches: 11. In nucleotides, the CDR3 is TGTGCCAGCAGCCAAGACCCCGGGACAGGGGGCGATCGTCCCTACGAGCAGTACTTC. Its protein product is CASSQDPGTGGDRPYEQYF.

This sequence joins TRBV4-2 and TRBJ2-7; TRBD1 agrees at 8 bases. CDR3 size: 17 residues. V trimming: 0 bases; J trimming: 2 bases; junction bases outside the gene matches: 9. CDR1 is LGHNA and CDR2 is YNFKEQ in the germline V gene. CDR3 bases: TGTGCCAGCAGCCAAGAATCAACCGGGACAGGAGCCTACGAGCAGTACTTC. This translates into CASSQESTGTGAYEQYF.

The rearrangement links TRBV11-3 to TRBJ2-1; TRBD2 aligns across 11 bases. Germline V gene sequence: CDR1 SGHNT, CDR2 YENEEA. J gave up 4 bases and V 5 bases, and 13 bases lay outside the gene matches. This CDR3 spans 18 amino acids. The CDR3 here is CASSPGLAGDFIYNEQFF. CDR3 in DNA: TGTGCCAGCAGCCCAGGACTAGCGGGTGACTTCATTTACAATGAGCAGTTCTTC.

Concerning this clone: A read error may account for a junction end that differs from germline. The rearrangement links TRBV29-1 to TRBJ1-1, with D possibly matching TRBD1 (6 bases). There are 12 residues in the CDR3. CDR1 SQVTM and CDR2 ANQGSEA come from the germline V gene. In DNA, the CDR3 is TGCAGCGTCACCCCAGACAGGCCTGACGCTTTCTTT. This gives the protein CSVTPDRPDAFF.

The rearrangement joins TRBV5-1 to TRBJ2-2, with D possibly called TRBD1 or TRBD2 (7 bases each). Trimming removed 4 bases at V and 4 bases at J, with 20 bases between. CDR1 and CDR2 (germline): SGHRS, YFSETQ. This CDR3 is 17 amino acids long. CDR3 in amino acids: CASSQGGTSKSTGELFF. The CDR3 DNA follows: TGCGCCAGCAGCCAGGGGGGGACAAGTAAGAGCACCGGGGAGCTGTTTTTT.